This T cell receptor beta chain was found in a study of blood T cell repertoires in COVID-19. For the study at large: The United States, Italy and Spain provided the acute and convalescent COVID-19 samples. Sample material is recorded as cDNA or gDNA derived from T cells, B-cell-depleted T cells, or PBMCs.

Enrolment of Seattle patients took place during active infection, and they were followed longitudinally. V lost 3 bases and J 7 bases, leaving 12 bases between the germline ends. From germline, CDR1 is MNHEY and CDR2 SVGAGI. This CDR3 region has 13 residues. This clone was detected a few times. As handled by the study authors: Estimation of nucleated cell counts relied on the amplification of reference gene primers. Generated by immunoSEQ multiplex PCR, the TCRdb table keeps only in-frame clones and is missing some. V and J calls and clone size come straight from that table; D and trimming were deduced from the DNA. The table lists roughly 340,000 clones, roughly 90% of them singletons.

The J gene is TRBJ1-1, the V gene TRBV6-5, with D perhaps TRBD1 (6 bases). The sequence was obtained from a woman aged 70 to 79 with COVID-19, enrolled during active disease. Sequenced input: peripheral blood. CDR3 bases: TGTGCCAGCAGTTATACCCGACAGGTTGAAGCTTTCTTT. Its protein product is CASSYTRQVEAFF.